This T cell receptor (beta chain) was found in a study of Graves' ophthalmopathy and Graves' hyperthyroidism. General study points: Blood was where most expanded thyroid clonotypes above 0.001 frequency also turned up.

The CDR3 consists of 14 residues. In germline, CDR1 is SGHRS, CDR2 YFSETQ. RNA transcripts were the template, and TCR beta CDR3 regions were amplified from them. The workflow started with a first-round RT-PCR run with HTBI primers and then moved on to a second-round multiplex PCR. Each CDR3 protein gets one entry after TCRdb re-called the multiplex PCR reads with MiXCR. The profile covers about 1.1 million distinct CDR3 sequences, with about 40% appearing a single time and over 8.5% taken by the ten largest. Points on this clonotype: Its antigen is unidentified. This clone may be a read error of a much larger clone one base away.

The chain recombines TRBV5-1 with TRBJ1-6, with 11 nucleotides matching TRBD1. Input material: peripheral blood or thyroid tissue (not recorded which). The clonotype was recovered from an adult man with Graves' hyperthyroidism. The CDR3 spells CTSSKGQGDSPLHF. The CDR3, as DNA: TGCACCAGCAGCAAGGGACAGGGGGATTCACCCCTCCACTTT.